Given below is one T cell receptor (beta chain) in context. The sample is drawn from a study of T cell responses to AZD1222 COVID-19 vaccine. Only in-frame clones appear in the TCRdb table, and some are missing; sequencing was by immunoSEQ multiplex PCR. The repertoire holds about 21,000 clones, with almost 85% as singletons. The germline V gene encodes CDR1 ENHRY and CDR2 SYGVKD. The V segment lost 6 bases and the J segment 7 bases; nucleotides outside the gene matches: 10. The CDR3 sequence is 15 residues long. This chain links TRBV10-3 with TRBJ2-2; 8 bases map to TRBD1. The receptor was isolated from an adult who received the AZD1222 COVID-19 vaccine. Here the sequenced sample was peripheral blood, taken 28 days after the second AZD1222 dose. The CDR3 here is CAIREDRGGVGELFF. In nucleotides, the CDR3 is TGTGCCATCAGAGAAGACAGGGGTGGTGTCGGGGAGCTGTTTTTT.